This is a list of T cell receptor beta chains from one sample in a study of cytomegalovirus exposure and HLA in healthy donors. Method: immunoSEQ multiplex PCR; TCRdb's copy keeps in-frame clones and lacks some. The sample has over 130,000 clones, around two thirds seen once. The sample was PBMCs. The origin of the receptors is a male donor in good health and CMV-seronegative. Both conserved end residues are part of each CDR3. A D gene is named only where the DNA matches it firmly. Some rows mark clone size as missing; the rest say once, few, many or name a class of expanded clone.

>TRBJ2-1|-|TRBD1|TRBV7-9
CASSFFVGQWNEQFF
TGTGCCAGCAGCTTCTTCGTGGGACAGTGGAATGAGCAGTTCTTC
>TRBJ2-7|-|TRBD1|TRBV9
CASSEGQGVVYEQYF
TGTGCCAGCAGCGAGGGACAGGGGGTGGTCTACGAGCAGTACTTC
>TRBJ2-5|-|TRBD1|TRBV5-1
CASSLGDSSRQETQYF
TGCGCCAGCAGCTTGGGGGACAGTTCTCGCCAAGAGACCCAGTACTTC
>TRBJ1-5|-|-|TRBV21-1
CASSKSDGQEHQPQHF
TGTGCCAGCAGCAAATCCGACGGACAGGAGCATCAGCCCCAGCATTTT
>TRBJ2-5|-|-|TRBV11-2
CASSAEETQYF
TGTGCCAGCAGCGCGGAAGAGACCCAGTACTTC
>TRBJ2-2|-|-|TRBV27
CASRSTGELFF
TGTGCCAGCAGGTCGACCGGGGAGCTGTTTTTT
>TRBJ1-6|-|-|TRBV19
CASSGYRDSPLHF
TGTGCCAGTAGTGGCTACAGGGACTCACCCCTCCACTTT
>TRBJ2-1|-|-|TRBV6-5
CASSYLGSNNEQFF
TGTGCCAGCAGTTACCTGGGTAGCAACAATGAGCAGTTCTTC
>TRBJ2-5|-|TRBD1|TRBV5-4
CASSRDSNQETQYF
TGTGCCAGCAGCCGGGACAGCAATCAAGAGACCCAGTACTTC
>TRBJ2-3|-|TRBD2|TRBV7-8
CASSLVRRGLSKADTQYF
TGTGCCAGCAGCTTAGTTAGGCGGGGACTATCCAAAGCAGATACGCAGTATTTT
>TRBJ1-1|-|TRBD1|TRBV7-8
CASSLGYRGEAFF
TGTGCCAGCAGCTTGGGCTACAGGGGCGAAGCTTTCTTT
>TRBJ1-6|-|-|TRBV7-8
CASSSPGGLTNSPLHF
TGTGCCAGCAGCTCCCCGGGGGGCCTAACCAATTCACCCCTCCACTTT
>TRBJ2-1|-|TRBD2|TRBV25-1
CASSEGGEPRYNEQFF
TGTGCCAGCAGTGAAGGGGGGGAGCCTAGGTACAATGAGCAGTTCTTC
>TRBJ2-1|-|-|TRBV27
CASSLSTGSNEQFF
TGTGCCAGCAGTTTATCTACAGGTTCGAATGAGCAGTTCTTC
>TRBJ1-4|-|-|TRBV4-1
CASSQEKRQDRGKLFF
TGCGCCAGCAGCCAAGAAAAAAGACAGGATCGAGGAAAACTGTTTTTT
>TRBJ2-7|-|-|TRBV7-9
CASSLTGVGFFGSYEQYF
TGTGCCAGCAGCTTAACCGGAGTAGGCTTCTTCGGCTCCTACGAGCAGTACTTC
>TRBJ1-2|-|TRBD1|TRBV19
CASRQGGQGAGGYTF
TGTGCCAGTAGACAAGGGGGACAGGGGGCCGGCGGCTACACCTTC
>TRBJ2-6|-|-|TRBV9
CASSVGLRQPFSGANVLTF
TGTGCCAGCAGCGTAGGTCTAAGACAGCCCTTCTCTGGGGCCAACGTCCTGACTTTC
>TRBJ2-2|-|-|TRBV27
CASSPRLGELFF
TGTGCCAGCAGTCCTAGGTTGGGGGAGCTGTTTTTT
>TRBJ1-1|few|-|TRBV7-5
CARSARGYVLAFF
TGTGCCAGAAGCGCCAGGGGCTACGTGTTAGCTTTCTTT
>TRBJ2-3|-|TRBD2|TRBV19
CASSILAGYTDTQYF
TGTGCCAGTAGTATACTAGCGGGGTACACAGATACGCAGTATTTT
>TRBJ2-7|few|-|TRBV19
CASSIRAGRYEQYF
TGTGCCAGTAGTATCCGGGCAGGGCGCTACGAGCAGTACTTC
>TRBJ1-6|once|-|TRBV6-5
CASRVEYSPLHF
TGTGCCAGCAGGGTGGAGTATTCACCCCTCCACTTT
>TRBJ2-3|few|TRBD2|TRBV7-9
CASSPGGGVRDTQYF
TGTGCCAGCAGCCCGGGGGGGGGAGTCCGAGATACGCAGTATTTT
>TRBJ1-2|-|-|TRBV4-3
CASSPTSHQVFYGYTF
TGCGCCAGCAGCCCTACCTCCCACCAGGTCTTCTATGGCTACACCTTC
>TRBJ1-5|-|-|TRBV18
CASSPAEISGPQHF
TGTGCCAGCTCACCCGCCGAGATATCTGGGCCCCAGCATTTT
>TRBJ1-2|-|TRBD1|TRBV19
CASSIDLTGANYGYTF
TGTGCCAGTAGTATAGACTTGACAGGGGCGAACTATGGCTACACCTTC
>TRBJ2-1|-|TRBD2|TRBV27
CASSFTLAGYNEQFF
TGTGCCAGCAGTTTTACGCTAGCGGGTTACAATGAGCAGTTCTTC
>TRBJ2-7|-|TRBD1|TRBV6-1
CASSEAGTGLYEQYF
TGTGCCAGCAGTGAAGCCGGGACAGGGCTCTACGAGCAGTACTTC
>TRBJ2-1|-|TRBD2|TRBV4-1
CASSHPGLAGGRIYNEQFF
TGCGCCAGCAGCCACCCGGGACTAGCGGGGGGGCGGATTTACAATGAGCAGTTCTTC
>TRBJ2-7|few|-|TRBV2
CASSGSSRGAYEQYF
TGTGCCAGCAGCGGGTCTAGCAGGGGAGCCTACGAGCAGTACTTC
>TRBJ1-2|-|-|TRBV27
CASIDRNYGYTF
TGTGCCAGCATCGACAGGAACTATGGCTACACCTTC
>TRBJ1-3|-|-|TRBV5-4
CASSYGTHSGNTIYF
TGTGCCAGCAGCTACGGGACTCACTCTGGAAACACCATATATTTT
>TRBJ2-1|-|TRBD2|TRBV7-2
CASSLGAGPSYNEQFF
TGTGCCAGCAGCTTAGGAGCGGGGCCCTCCTACAATGAGCAGTTCTTC
>TRBJ2-7|-|TRBD1|TRBV29-1
CSVRRVEGQGSYEQYF
TGCAGCGTTCGACGCGTCGAGGGACAGGGCTCCTACGAGCAGTACTTC
>TRBJ2-7|-|-|TRBV23-1
CASSQLAAGARSYEQYF
TGCGCCAGCAGTCAATTGGCTGCGGGGGCCCGTTCCTACGAGCAGTACTTC
>TRBJ2-7|few|TRBD1|TRBV7-2
CASSLGGQSLEQYF
TGTGCCAGCAGCTTAGGGGGACAGTCGTTAGAGCAGTACTTC
>TRBJ2-1|few|-|TRBV7-9
CASSLLGVGHEQFF
TGTGCCAGCAGCTTATTGGGCGTGGGCCATGAGCAGTTCTTC
>TRBJ1-5|-|-|TRBV11-3
CASSSGPLRPPFNQPQHF
TGTGCCAGCAGCTCAGGGCCCCTCAGGCCTCCATTCAATCAGCCCCAGCATTTT
>TRBJ1-4|-|-|TRBV27
CASRVTATNEKLFF
TGTGCCAGCAGGGTTACAGCAACTAATGAAAAACTGTTTTTT
>TRBJ1-2|-|TRBD1|TRBV15
CATSKDRGTGYGYTF
TGTGCCACCAGCAAAGACAGGGGGACGGGCTATGGCTACACCTTC
>TRBJ1-1|-|-|TRBV2
CASSVGTKNTEAFF
TGTGCCAGCAGTGTTGGGACAAAGAACACTGAAGCTTTCTTT
>TRBJ1-2|-|-|TRBV7-8
CASSLVNGGRGYTF
TGTGCCAGCAGCTTAGTGAACGGGGGGCGTGGCTACACCTTC
>TRBJ1-1|-|-|TRBV18
CASSQDRTTTEAFF
TGTGCCAGCTCACAGGACCGGACAACAACTGAAGCTTTCTTT
>TRBJ2-3|few|TRBD2|TRBV9
CASRLAGTDTQYF
TGTGCCAGCAGACTAGCGGGCACAGATACGCAGTATTTT
>TRBJ2-5|-|-|TRBV5-8
CASSLSRVGAQETQYF
TGTGCCAGCAGCTTGTCGAGGGTGGGGGCCCAAGAGACCCAGTACTTC
>TRBJ2-5|-|-|TRBV30
CAWRIGGRQETQYF
TGTGCCTGGAGGATCGGAGGCAGGCAAGAGACCCAGTACTTC
>TRBJ2-3|few|-|TRBV13
CASSLLAASTDTQYF
TGTGCCAGCAGCTTATTGGCGGCTAGCACAGATACGCAGTATTTT
>TRBJ1-1|-|-|TRBV4-3
CASSQDRVMNTEAFF
TGCGCCAGCAGCCAAGATCGGGTTATGAACACTGAAGCTTTCTTT
>TRBJ1-6|few|-|TRBV5-6
CASSRELEVDSPLHF
TGTGCCAGCAGCCGGGAACTAGAAGTCGATTCACCCCTCCACTTT
>TRBJ2-1|once|-|TRBV7-3
CASSAGLPTGNEQFF
TGTGCCAGCAGCGCGGGACTTCCCACGGGTAATGAGCAGTTCTTC